What follows are 6 T cell receptor beta chains derived from one specimen sequenced in a study of T-cell reconstitution after alpha-beta-depleted transplantation in children. Unique molecular identifiers were incorporated into the prepared TCRbeta library. TCRdb re-derived calls from the PCR reads in MiXCR, one entry per CDR3 protein. Of about 250,000 distinct CDR3 sequences in the sample, about 24% were seen once. The source material was PBMCs, mostly from graft donor cells, sampled 360 days after TCRalphabeta/CD19-depleted stem cell transplant. These receptors were obtained from a female patient aged 2-10 years who had a stem cell transplant for congenital amegakaryocytic thrombocytopenia, so the T cells may come from the graft donor.

This clonotype appeared a few times. The chain joins TRBV10-3 to TRBJ1-1; D perhaps matches TRBD1 (6 bases). Germline V gene lookup returns CDR1 ENHRY and CDR2 SYGVKD. The CDR3 runs to 14 residues. V lost 4 bases and J lost 5, with 14 bases in between. The CDR3 loop is CAISVAAGETEAFF. The CDR3 nucleotides are TGTGCCATCAGTGTGGCGGCAGGGGAAACTGAAGCTTTCTTT.

In regard to this clonotype: The limits of the CDR3 on the DNA are not certain, so only TCRdb's listed CDR3 is given. The chain employs TRBV5-1 and TRBJ2-1; the D call TRBD1 from the table was never checked on the DNA. The CDR3 region is 15 residues in length, termini included. Looked up from germline, CDR1 is SGHRS and CDR2 is YFSETQ. CDR3 amino acids: CASSFGPGQNNEQFF.

This clonotype was seen more than once but under ten times. This sequence joins TRBV12-3 or TRBV12-4 and TRBJ2-3; 9 bases map to TRBD2. The ends lost 7 bases at V and 4 bases at J; junction bases unmatched: 9. The CDR3 is 15 residues long. The CDR3 DNA follows: TGTGCCAGCATGGGGACTAGCCTTTTTTCAGATACGCAGTATTTT. It is translated as CASMGTSLFSDTQYF.

This clonotype was found many times. The chain uses TRBV12-3 or TRBV12-4 and TRBJ2-1, with 8 bases aligning to TRBD1. V dropped 5 bases and J dropped 6; count of bases not matched to a gene: 6. This CDR3 spans 14 amino acids. In DNA form, the CDR3 reads TGTGCCAGCAGTACAGGGGGAAAGGGCAATGAGCAGTTCTTC. It encodes CASSTGGKGNEQFF.

This chain links TRBV20-1 with TRBJ2-7; 9 bases match TRBD2. The J segment lost 3 bases and the V segment lost 2 bases, leaving 11 bases of the junction unmatched. Germline values: CDR1 DFQATT, CDR2 SNEGSKA (reference sequence). The length of the CDR3 is 16 residues. The CDR3 is CSARQTKTSGLYEQYF. CDR3 nucleotides: TGCAGTGCTAGACAGACTAAGACTAGCGGACTCTACGAGCAGTACTTC.

The V gene is TRBV4-3, the J gene TRBJ1-4, with D possibly TRBD1 on 5 matching bases. CDR3 length: 14 residues. Germline V gene data show CDR1 as LGHNA and CDR2 as YSLEER. Trimming left V 6 bases short and J 0 bases short, with 8 bases between. CDR3 in DNA: TGCGCCAGCAGTGGGGGTGCAACTAATGAAAAACTGTTTTTT. Protein sequence: CASSGGATNEKLFF.